This T cell receptor beta chain was captured by sequencing in a study of cytomegalovirus exposure and HLA in healthy donors. There are 15 residues in the CDR3. Trimming cost V 5 bases and J 4 bases; bases outside gene matches: 8. Looked up from germline, CDR1 is LGHNT and CDR2 is FRNRAP. PCR amplification relied on 60 Vbeta primers (plus 13 Jbeta primers). The assay was immunoSEQ multiplex PCR, and TCRdb's table has in-frame clones only and misses some. Among approximately 170,000 clones, 79% were seen once, and the ten largest hold roughly 1.6%. The J gene is TRBJ2-1, the V gene TRBV12-5, with 7 bases fitting TRBD2. The sample was PBMCs. This TCR was sampled from a young woman in good health and CMV-seronegative. Here the CDR3 reads CASGAAGRGYNEQFF. Written as DNA, the CDR3 is TGTGCTAGTGGTGCCGCCGGGCGGGGGTACAATGAGCAGTTCTTC.